These 29 T cell receptor beta chains were all obtained from the same sample, sequenced in a study of blood T cell repertoires in COVID-19 (dated by TCRdb to about 2020). Library construction relied on the immunoSEQ multiplex PCR assay. This immuneACCESS table, as held by TCRdb, lists in-frame sequences with V and J called but not all clones. Of the missing ones, under half trace to an unresolved V gene in checked studies; the others have no known cause. The sample has 260,000 or so clones on record, around 84% of them singletons. About 2.5% of the sample lies in the top ten. Sequencing was performed on PBMCs or T cells enriched from blood (not recorded which). The receptors were sampled from a woman aged 45-60 years who had recovered from COVID-19.

The chain is built from TRBV12-5 and TRBJ1-5; no definite D call. The CDR3 contains 11 residues. From germline, CDR1 is LGHNT and CDR2 FRNRAP. The V end lost 5 bases, the J end lost 5 bases, and 4 bases lay between the germline ends. The CDR3 sequence: CASGLDQPQHF. For the CDR3, the DNA is TGTGCTAGTGGTCTAGATCAGCCCCAGCATTTT.

The chain couples TRBV7-6 to TRBJ2-2; D perhaps matches TRBD1 (5 bases). CDR1 SGHVS and CDR2 FNYEAQ come from the germline V gene. The CDR3 is made up of 16 amino acids. The ends were cut back, 0 bases at V and 4 bases at J, with 12 bases in the middle. The CDR3 region is CASSLASMGPTGELFF. In DNA form, the CDR3 reads TGTGCCAGCAGCTTAGCCTCCATGGGGCCCACCGGGGAGCTGTTTTTT. Supplemented by reference TRBV7-6 and TRBJ2-2, the full variable domain reads GAGVSQSPRYKVTKRGQDVALRCDPISGHVSLYWYRQALGQGPEFLTYFNYEAQQDKSGLPNDRFSAERPEGSISTLTIQRTEQRDSAMYRCASSLASMGPTGELFFGEGSRLTVL.

The V and J genes are TRBV9 and TRBJ1-2; 7 bases match TRBD1. The CDR3 runs to 12 residues. The germline V gene has CDR1 SGDLS and CDR2 YYNGEE. Trimming took 7 bases from V and 4 from J; bases not matched to a gene: 4. The CDR3 sequence: CASWDSLYGYTF. CDR3 nucleotides: TGTGCCAGCTGGGACAGCCTCTATGGCTACACCTTC.

The chain combines TRBV16 with TRBJ2-6; a possible D gene is TRBD1 (6 bases). This CDR3 contains 17 residues. Trimming took off 3 bases at V and 2 bases at J, with 14 bases between the two ends. The germline V gene encodes CDR1 KGHSY and CDR2 FQNENV. CDR3 nucleotide sequence: TGTGCCAGCAGCCATCCCCGGAACAGGGCTGGGGCCAACGTCCTGACTTTC. It encodes CASSHPRNRAGANVLTF.

The V call is TRBV2, the J call TRBJ1-2; D is perhaps TRBD1 (5 bases). Germline CDR1 and CDR2: SNHLY and FYNNEI. The CDR3 has 14 amino acids. V shed 5 bases and J shed 3 bases, with 13 bases lying between them. The chain's CDR3 is CASSPQTGYYGYTF. In DNA form, the CDR3 reads TGTGCCAGCAGTCCTCAAACAGGCTACTATGGCTACACCTTC.

This chain links TRBV19 with TRBJ1-4, with a possible D match to TRBD1 (5 bases). This CDR3 is built from 15 residues. The V gene lost 5 bases and the J gene lost 0 bases, with 10 bases spanning the gap. Germline V gene lookup returns CDR1 LNHDA and CDR2 SQIVND (reference sequence). CDR3 DNA: TGTGCCAGTAGTTCCTCGGGGGCAACTAATGAAAAACTGTTTTTT. It is translated as CASSSSGATNEKLFF.

The V and J genes are TRBV4-3 and TRBJ1-2; TRBD1 matches at 10 bases. The J segment lost 6 bases and the V segment lost 0 bases, leaving 7 bases of the junction unmatched. The CDR3 is made up of 16 amino acids. Germline V lookup: CDR1 LGHNA, CDR2 YSLEER. Here the CDR3 reads CASSQDSTGGRDGYTF. The DNA of the CDR3 is TGCGCCAGCAGCCAAGATTCGACAGGGGGCAGGGATGGCTACACCTTC.

The chain couples TRBV5-3 to TRBJ2-7; possibly TRBD2 for D (7 bases). TRBV5-3 is annotated as an ORF whose role is uncertain. V gave up 4 bases and J gave up 4 bases, with 18 bases separating them. This CDR3 comprises 15 residues. In DNA form, the CDR3 reads TGTGCCAGAAGCCGCTACAAGGAGGGGGGGTACGAGCAGTACTTC. Its protein product is CARSRYKEGGYEQYF.

This clone was picked up one time. V gene TRBV5-5 combines with J gene TRBJ1-2; D perhaps matches TRBD1 (5 bases). The CDR3 is 15 residues long. V lost 1 base and J 0 bases, leaving 10 bases between the germline ends. Germline CDR1 is SGHKS and CDR2 is YYEKEE (reference sequence). The CDR3 nucleotides are TGTGCCAGCAGCTTGCGACAGCAAGCTAACTATGGCTACACCTTC. Translation: CASSLRQQANYGYTF. The variable domain in full, with the rest retrieved from reference TRBV5-5 and TRBJ1-2, is DAGVTQSPTHLIKTRGQQVTLRCSPISGHKSVSWYQQVLGQGPQFIFQYYEKEERGRGNFPDRFSARQFPNYSSELNVNALLLGDSALYLCASSLRQQANYGYTFGSGTRLTVV.

The rearrangement joins TRBV7-9 to TRBJ1-4; 7 nucleotides line up with TRBD1. CDR1 SEHNR and CDR2 FQNEAQ come from the germline V gene (reference sequence). The length of the CDR3 is 14 residues. Trimming took 5 bases from V and 6 from J; bases not matched to a gene: 6. CDR3 loop: CASSLTGEDEKLFF. CDR3 nucleotides: TGTGCCAGCAGCCTCACAGGGGAGGATGAAAAACTGTTTTTT. Variable domain in full (rest from reference TRBV7-9 and TRBJ1-4): DTGVSQNPRHKITKRGQNVTFRCDPISEHNRLYWYRQTLGQGPEFLTYFQNEAQLEKSRLLSDRFSAERPKGSFSTLEIQRTEQGDSAMYLCASSLTGEDEKLFFGSGTQLSVL.

J is TRBJ2-7 and V is TRBV30; 7 bases are a match to TRBD1. In germline, CDR1 is GTSNPN, CDR2 SVGIG (reference sequence). The CDR3 runs to 14 residues. V lost 5 bases, J lost 10 bases, and 17 bases stayed unmatched. CDR3 in amino acids: CAWDPVDRTSKQYF. The CDR3 DNA reads as TGTGCCTGGGACCCGGTGGACAGGACTTCTAAACAGTACTTC. Supplemented by reference TRBV30 and TRBJ2-7, the full variable domain reads SQTIHQWPATLVQPVGSPLSLECTVEGTSNPNLYWYRQAAGRGLQLLFYSVGIGQISSEVPQNLSASRPQDRQFILSSKKLLLSDSGFYLCAWDPVDRTSKQYFGPGTRLTVT.

V is TRBV28 and J is TRBJ1-5, with 8 bases fitting TRBD1. The V gene end was trimmed by 1 base and the J gene end by 3 bases; junction bases not matched to a gene: 2. The germline CDR1 and CDR2 sequences are MDHEN and SYDVKM. The CDR3 is 15 residues long. CDR3 DNA: TGTGCCAGCAGTTTATCAGGGGGCTACAATCAGCCCCAGCATTTT. Its translation: CASSLSGGYNQPQHF.

The genes are TRBV4-1 and TRBJ2-1; 8 nucleotides line up with TRBD2. In germline, CDR1 is MGHRA, CDR2 YSYEKL. This CDR3 has 15 residues. V trimming: 1 base; J trimming: 7 bases; junction bases outside the gene matches: 6. The CDR3 spells CASSQVREGRNEQFF. In DNA, the CDR3 is TGCGCCAGCAGCCAAGTCCGGGAGGGGAGGAATGAGCAGTTCTTC.

V gene TRBV5-8 combines with J gene TRBJ1-1; no reliable D call. Germline CDR1 and CDR2: SGHTS and YDEGEE. The V end lost 1 base, the J end lost 1 base, and 11 bases lay between the germline ends. This CDR3 comprises 15 residues. CDR3 amino acids: CASSLTPTPNTEAFF. The CDR3 bases are TGTGCCAGCAGCTTGACCCCAACACCGAACACTGAAGCTTTCTTT.

The V call is TRBV7-9, the J call TRBJ1-4, with D perhaps TRBD1 (5 bases). The CDR3 contains 13 residues. CDR1 and CDR2 from the germline V gene are SEHNR and FQNEAQ (reference sequence). Trimming pared 7 bases from V and 8 bases from J, leaving 14 bases between. The CDR3 bases are TGTGCCAGCATTAGCGGCCGGGGGGAAAAACTGTTTTTT. Encoded protein: CASISGRGEKLFF.

The genes are TRBV28 and TRBJ1-5; D unresolved. Germline CDR1 reads MDHEN; CDR2 reads SYDVKM. CDR3 length: 15 residues. Trimming took off 7 bases at V and 9 bases at J, with 22 bases between the two ends. CDR3 nucleotide sequence: TGTGCCAGCACCGACGGCCAACTTGGATCGGGGCCCCAGCATTTT. Protein sequence: CASTDGQLGSGPQHF.

The chain links TRBV29-1 to TRBJ2-1; 11 bases match TRBD2. The CDR3 sequence is 15 residues long. After removal of 5 bases from V and 7 bases from J, the junction contained 10 bases not matched to a gene. CDR1 and CDR2 (germline): SQVTM, ANQGSEA. DNA for the CDR3: TGCAGCGTTTCCCTGGGACTAGCGGCGCGGAATGAGCAGTTCTTC. Its translation is CSVSLGLAARNEQFF.

The chain couples TRBV14 to TRBJ2-5, with 10 bases aligning to TRBD1. J gave up 6 bases and V 2 bases, and 24 bases lay outside the gene matches. Germline CDR1 reads SGHDN; CDR2 reads FVKESK. The CDR3 is 21 amino acids. CDR3 loop: CASSQSEGAPGDRGFVKTQYF. As DNA, the CDR3 is TGTGCCAGCAGCCAATCGGAGGGGGCACCAGGGGACAGGGGATTCGTAAAGACCCAGTACTTC.

The chain combines TRBV19 with TRBJ1-2; possible D gene TRBD1, 6 bases. The V and J ends lost 5 bases and 7 bases respectively, with 11 bases between them. Germline CDR1 reads LNHDA; CDR2 reads SQIVND (reference sequence). This CDR3 comprises 12 residues. The CDR3 loop reads CASSARDIGYTF. DNA of the CDR3: TGTGCCAGTAGTGCCCGGGACATTGGCTACACCTTC.

The chain links TRBV5-6 to TRBJ2-3; D not certain. From germline, CDR1 is SGHDT and CDR2 YYEEEE. The CDR3 consists of 11 residues. The V and J ends lost 3 bases and 6 bases respectively, with 5 bases between them. In nucleotides, the CDR3 is TGTGCCAGCAGCTACACCGATACGCAGTATTTT. Amino acid sequence: CASSYTDTQYF.

This rearrangement joins TRBV30 to TRBJ2-3; 8 positions match TRBD2. V gave up 2 bases and J gave up 5 bases; unmatched junction bases: 12. The CDR3 runs to 16 residues. The germline CDR1 and CDR2 sequences are GTSNPN and SVGIG (reference sequence). DNA of the CDR3: TGTGCCTGGAGTCTAAGGATAGCGGGATGGATAGATACGCAGTATTTT. Amino acid sequence: CAWSLRIAGWIDTQYF.

This chain joins TRBV30 and TRBJ2-7; a weak D match, TRBD1 (6 bases). This CDR3 has 14 residues. Per germline, CDR1 GTSNPN and CDR2 SVGIG (reference sequence). Trimming removed 3 bases at V and 1 base at J, with 13 bases between. The CDR3: CAWSRGPQSYEQYF. The DNA of the CDR3 is TGTGCCTGGAGCAGGGGTCCCCAGTCCTACGAGCAGTACTTC.

The rearrangement joins TRBV30 to TRBJ1-6, with no clear D. There are 14 residues in the CDR3. Per the germline V gene, CDR1 is GTSNPN and CDR2 is SVGIG (reference sequence). Trimming left V 5 bases short and J 7 bases short, with 15 bases between. In DNA form, the CDR3 reads TGTGCCTGGGCCGCCCGGGTCGGAAATTCACCCCTCCACTTT. Translated: CAWAARVGNSPLHF.

The chain is built from TRBV6-1 and TRBJ2-3; TRBD1 might be the D (5 bases). The germline V gene has CDR1 MNHNS and CDR2 SASEGT. This CDR3 has 15 residues. V lost 3 bases, J lost 4 bases, and 14 bases lay in between. Written as DNA, the CDR3 is TGTGCCAGCAGTGATAGGGGTATGGTTCCAGATACGCAGTATTTT. Its translation is CASSDRGMVPDTQYF.

The V gene is TRBV19, the J gene TRBJ2-7, with 7 bases lining up with TRBD1. This CDR3 comprises 12 residues. Germline V gene lookup returns CDR1 LNHDA and CDR2 SQIVND (reference sequence). V trimming: 8 bases; J trimming: 4 bases; junction bases outside the gene matches: 5. For the CDR3, the DNA is TGTGCCAGTCAGGACAGGTGGTACGAGCAGTACTTC. This sequence encodes CASQDRWYEQYF.

The gene calls are TRBV27 and TRBJ2-2; D might be TRBD1 (6 bases). Germline lookup yields CDR1 MNHEY and CDR2 SMNVEV (reference sequence). V shed 9 bases and J shed 0 bases, with 23 bases lying between them. The CDR3 is 18 amino acids. DNA of the CDR3: TGTGCCAGTTCCCGACAGGCCACTCTGACCCCGAACACCGGGGAGCTGTTTTTT. It specifies CASSRQATLTPNTGELFF.

The chain links TRBV7-9 to TRBJ2-3, with D perhaps matching TRBD2 (6 bases). CDR1 is SEHNR, CDR2 FQNEAQ, per germline (reference sequence). This CDR3 spans 18 amino acids. Trimming removed 1 base at V and 0 bases at J, with 17 bases between. The CDR3 DNA follows: TGTGCCAGCAGCTTAGTCACTATCGGGGGAGTGAGCACAGATACGCAGTATTTT. Translated: CASSLVTIGGVSTDTQYF.

CDR3 nucleotides: TGTGCCAGCAGTGCCCATACCCCAGGGGGCCCCTTACGGAGGAACACTGAAGCTTTCTTT. Its translation is CASSAHTPGGPLRRNTEAFF. The chain links TRBV6-1 to TRBJ1-1; TRBD1 matches at 8 bases. The CDR3 contains 20 residues. The trim removed 4 bases at V and 1 base at J, leaving 20 bases unmatched. Germline lookup yields CDR1 MNHNS and CDR2 SASEGT.

V and J are TRBV5-1 and TRBJ2-1; tentative D call: TRBD1 (6 bases). The V gene's germline CDR1 is SGHRS and CDR2 YFSETQ. Trimming pared 0 bases from V and 4 bases from J, leaving 8 bases between. This CDR3 has 14 residues. The CDR3 DNA follows: TGCGCCAGCAGCTTGGGGGACACGTACAATGAGCAGTTCTTC. Translating gives CASSLGDTYNEQFF.